This T cell receptor (beta chain) originates from a study of blood T cell repertoires in COVID-19. Study information: PBMCs, B-cell-depleted T cells, or T cells were the source of the cDNA or gDNA that made up the material.

Germline V gene lookup returns CDR1 KGHSH and CDR2 LQKENI. The CDR3 sequence is 15 residues long. Trimming took 0 bases from V and 4 from J, leaving 12 bases between them. Authors' data handling: Using reference gene primer amplification, nucleated cell counts were estimated. TCRdb's table, derived via immunoSEQ multiplex PCR, lists solely in-frame clones and lacks some. From that table come the V and J calls and clone size; the DNA was used to work out D and trimming. The sample yields about 160,000 clones, just under 95% seen once. This chain connects TRBV18 to TRBJ1-2; maybe TRBD1 (5 bases). Sample: peripheral blood. The TCR comes from a woman aged 45-60 years with acute or convalescent COVID-19. CDR3 in DNA: TGTGCCAGCTCACCACCGGCGGGACGGACCTATGGCTACACCTTC. Residues: CASSPPAGRTYGYTF.